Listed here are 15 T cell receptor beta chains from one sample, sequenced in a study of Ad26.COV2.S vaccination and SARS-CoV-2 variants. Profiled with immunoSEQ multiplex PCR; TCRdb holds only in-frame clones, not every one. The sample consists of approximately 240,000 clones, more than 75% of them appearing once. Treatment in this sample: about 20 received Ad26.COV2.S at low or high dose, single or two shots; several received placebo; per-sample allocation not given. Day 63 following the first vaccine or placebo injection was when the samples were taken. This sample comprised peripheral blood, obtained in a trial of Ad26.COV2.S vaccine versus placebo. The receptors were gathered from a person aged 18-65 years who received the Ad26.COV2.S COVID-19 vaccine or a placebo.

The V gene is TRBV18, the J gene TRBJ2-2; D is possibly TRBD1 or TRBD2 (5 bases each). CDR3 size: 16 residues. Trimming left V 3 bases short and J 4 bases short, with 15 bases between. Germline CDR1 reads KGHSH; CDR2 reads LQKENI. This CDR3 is CASSPPGASITGELFF. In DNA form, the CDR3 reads TGTGCCAGCTCACCGCCCGGGGCTAGTATCACCGGGGAGCTGTTTTTT.

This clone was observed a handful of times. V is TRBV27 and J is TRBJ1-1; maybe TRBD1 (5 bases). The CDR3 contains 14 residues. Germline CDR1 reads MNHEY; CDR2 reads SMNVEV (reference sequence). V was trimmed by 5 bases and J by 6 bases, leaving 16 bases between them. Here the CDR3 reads CASSRVRVSAEAFF. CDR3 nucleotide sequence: TGTGCCAGCAGTCGGGTCAGGGTTTCCGCTGAAGCTTTCTTT.

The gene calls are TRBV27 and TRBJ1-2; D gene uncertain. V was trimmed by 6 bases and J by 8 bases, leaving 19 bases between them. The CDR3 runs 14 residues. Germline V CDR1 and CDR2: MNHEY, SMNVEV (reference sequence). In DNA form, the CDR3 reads TGTGCCAGCAGCCCCTACAGCGAAGGAAGAGGCTACACCTTC. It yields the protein CASSPYSEGRGYTF.

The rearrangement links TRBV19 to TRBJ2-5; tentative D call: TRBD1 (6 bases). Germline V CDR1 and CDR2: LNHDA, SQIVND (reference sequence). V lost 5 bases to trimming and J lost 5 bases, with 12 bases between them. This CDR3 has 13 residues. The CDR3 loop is CASSGGPGETQYF. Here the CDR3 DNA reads TGTGCCAGTAGTGGGGGCCCAGGGGAGACCCAGTACTTC.

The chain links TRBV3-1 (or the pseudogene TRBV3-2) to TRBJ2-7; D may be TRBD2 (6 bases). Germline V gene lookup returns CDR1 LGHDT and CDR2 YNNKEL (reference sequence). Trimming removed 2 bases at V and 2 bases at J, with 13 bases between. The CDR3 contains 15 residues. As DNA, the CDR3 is TGTGCCAGCAGCCAATCCGGGGGTCACGCCTACGAGCAGTACTTC. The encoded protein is CASSQSGGHAYEQYF.

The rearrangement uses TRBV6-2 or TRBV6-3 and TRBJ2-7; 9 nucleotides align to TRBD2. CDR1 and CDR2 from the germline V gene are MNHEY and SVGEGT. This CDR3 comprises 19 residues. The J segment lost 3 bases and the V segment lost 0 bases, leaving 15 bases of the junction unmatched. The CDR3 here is CASSYSTSGTSNNLYEQYF. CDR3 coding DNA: TGTGCCAGCAGTTACTCGACTAGCGGCACATCCAATAATCTCTACGAGCAGTACTTC.

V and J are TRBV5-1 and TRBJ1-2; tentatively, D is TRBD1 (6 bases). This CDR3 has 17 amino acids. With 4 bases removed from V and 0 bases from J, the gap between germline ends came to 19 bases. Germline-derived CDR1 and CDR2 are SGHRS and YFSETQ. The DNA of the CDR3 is TGCGCCAGCAGCCGGGTTGGGGCAGGGGCATCTAACTATGGCTACACCTTC. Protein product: CASSRVGAGASNYGYTF.

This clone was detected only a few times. The CDR3 bases are TGTGCCAGCAGTTTAATGCTGGGTAGCAATCAGCCCCAGCATTTT. Protein sequence: CASSLMLGSNQPQHF. The chain couples TRBV27 to TRBJ1-5, with D unclear. Germline V gene data show CDR1 as MNHEY and CDR2 as SMNVEV (reference sequence). This CDR3 has 15 amino acids. Between the trimmed V and J ends, which lost 2 bases and 0 bases, there was a span of 8 bases.

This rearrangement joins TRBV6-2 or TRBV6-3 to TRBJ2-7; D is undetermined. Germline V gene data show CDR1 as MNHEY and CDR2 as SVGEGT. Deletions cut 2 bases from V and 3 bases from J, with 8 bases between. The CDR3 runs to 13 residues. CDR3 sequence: CASSYLRHYEQYF. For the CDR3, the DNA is TGTGCCAGCAGTTACCTCCGACACTACGAGCAGTACTTC.

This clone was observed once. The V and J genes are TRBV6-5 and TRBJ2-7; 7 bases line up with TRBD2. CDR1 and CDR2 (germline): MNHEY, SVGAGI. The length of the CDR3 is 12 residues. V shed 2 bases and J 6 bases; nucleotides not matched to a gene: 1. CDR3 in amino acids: CASSYGRGEQYF. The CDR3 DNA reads TGTGCCAGCAGTTACGGGAGGGGCGAGCAGTACTTC.

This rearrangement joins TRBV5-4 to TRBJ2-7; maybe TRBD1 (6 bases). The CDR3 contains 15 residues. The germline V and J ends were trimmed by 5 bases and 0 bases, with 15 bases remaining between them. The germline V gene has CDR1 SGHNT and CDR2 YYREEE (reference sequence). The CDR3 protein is CASSLGSDSSYEQYF. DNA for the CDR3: TGTGCCAGCAGTCTGGGCTCGGACAGCTCCTACGAGCAGTACTTC.

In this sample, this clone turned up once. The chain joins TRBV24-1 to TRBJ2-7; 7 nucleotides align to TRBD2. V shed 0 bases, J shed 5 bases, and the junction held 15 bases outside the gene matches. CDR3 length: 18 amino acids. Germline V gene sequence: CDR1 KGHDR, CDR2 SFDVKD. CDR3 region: CATSDLLAGAPRSHEQYF. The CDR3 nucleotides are TGTGCCACCAGTGATTTGCTTGCGGGAGCCCCTAGAAGCCACGAGCAGTACTTC.

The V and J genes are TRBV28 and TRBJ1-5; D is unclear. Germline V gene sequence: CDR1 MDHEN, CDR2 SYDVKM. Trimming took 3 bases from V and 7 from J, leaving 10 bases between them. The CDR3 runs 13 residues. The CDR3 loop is CASSFELWQPQHF. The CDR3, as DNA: TGTGCCAGCAGTTTCGAGTTGTGGCAGCCCCAGCATTTT.

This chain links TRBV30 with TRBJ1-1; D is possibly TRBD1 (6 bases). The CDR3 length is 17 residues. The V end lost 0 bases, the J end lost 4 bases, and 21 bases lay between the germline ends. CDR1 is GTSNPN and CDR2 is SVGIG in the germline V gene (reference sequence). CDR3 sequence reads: CAWSVRLGAGAGTEAFF. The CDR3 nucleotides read TGTGCCTGGAGTGTACGGTTGGGTGCAGGGGCCGGCACTGAAGCTTTCTTT.

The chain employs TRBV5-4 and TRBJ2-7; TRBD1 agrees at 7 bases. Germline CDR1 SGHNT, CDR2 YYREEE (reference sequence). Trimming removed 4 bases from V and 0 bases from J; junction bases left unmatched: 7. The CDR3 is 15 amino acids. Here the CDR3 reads CASSQPGQSSYEQYF. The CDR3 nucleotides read TGTGCCAGCAGCCAACCGGGACAGAGCTCCTACGAGCAGTACTTC.